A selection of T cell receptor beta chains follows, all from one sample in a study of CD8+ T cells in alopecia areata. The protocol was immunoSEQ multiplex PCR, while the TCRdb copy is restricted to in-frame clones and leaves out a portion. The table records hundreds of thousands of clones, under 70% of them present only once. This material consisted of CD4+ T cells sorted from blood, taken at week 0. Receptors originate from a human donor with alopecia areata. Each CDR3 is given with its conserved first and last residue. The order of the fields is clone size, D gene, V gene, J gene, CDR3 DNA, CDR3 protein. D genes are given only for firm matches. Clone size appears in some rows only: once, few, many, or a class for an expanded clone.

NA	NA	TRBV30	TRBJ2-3	TGTGCCTGGAGTGGTAAGGGGGGGCTCACAGATACGCAGTATTTT	CAWSGKGGLTDTQYF
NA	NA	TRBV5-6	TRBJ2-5	TGTGCCAGCACCACCGGGCAGCAAGAGACCCAGTACTTC	CASTTGQQETQYF
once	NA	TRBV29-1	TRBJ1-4	TGCAGTGCCCGGCTTTCGGATGAAAAACTGTTTTTT	CSARLSDEKLFF
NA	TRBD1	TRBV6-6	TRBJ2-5	TGTGCCAGCAGACGTGGACAGGGGGGAGAGACCCAGTACTTC	CASRRGQGGETQYF
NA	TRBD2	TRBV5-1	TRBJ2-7	TGCGCCAGCAGCTTGGGACTAGCGGGCCCTAGCTCCTACGAGCAGTACTTC	CASSLGLAGPSSYEQYF
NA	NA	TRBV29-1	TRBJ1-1	TGCAGCGTTGGCCGGGACTCACTCACTGAAGCTTTCTTT	CSVGRDSLTEAFF
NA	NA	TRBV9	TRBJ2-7	TGTGCCAGCAGCGTAGGTTCCAGTTCCTACGAGCAGTACTTC	CASSVGSSSYEQYF
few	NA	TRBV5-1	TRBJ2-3	TGCGCCAGCAGCTCGGGACCAATCACAGATACGCAGTATTTT	CASSSGPITDTQYF
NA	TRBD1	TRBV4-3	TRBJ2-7	TGCGCCAGCAGCCAAGAGGCACAGGGGGCTCCCTACGAGCAGTACTTC	CASSQEAQGAPYEQYF
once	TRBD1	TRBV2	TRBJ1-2	TGTGCCAGCAGGAAGGGACAGAACTATGGCTACACCTTC	CASRKGQNYGYTF
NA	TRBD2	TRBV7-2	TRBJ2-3	TGTGCCAGCAGACTGACTAGCGGGGGCACAGATACGCAGTATTTT	CASRLTSGGTDTQYF
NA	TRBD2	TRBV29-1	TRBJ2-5	TGCAGCGTGCTCGGGACTAGCGGGGGGGGACCTCAAGAGACCCAGTACTTC	CSVLGTSGGGPQETQYF
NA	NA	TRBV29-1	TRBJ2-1	TGCAGCGTTGCATCCTTAGGGTACAATGAGCAGTTCTTC	CSVASLGYNEQFF
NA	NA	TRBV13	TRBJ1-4	TGTGCCAGCAGCACGAGACCTAATGAAAAACTGTTTTTT	CASSTRPNEKLFF
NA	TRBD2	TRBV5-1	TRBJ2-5	TGCGCCAGCAGCGCCCAGCGGGGGCCCCAAGAGACCCAGTACTTC	CASSAQRGPQETQYF
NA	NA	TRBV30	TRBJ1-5	TGTGCCTGGAAGCCCAGGGGAAGTTCTCAGCCCCAGCATTTT	CAWKPRGSSQPQHF
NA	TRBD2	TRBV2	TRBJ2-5	TGTGCCAGCAGGCGTGGCAGAGCAGCGGGGGGTGAGACCCAGTACTTC	CASRRGRAAGGETQYF
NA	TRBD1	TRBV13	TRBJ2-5	TGTGCCAGCAGCAACGACAGGGAGATGGAGACCCAGTACTTC	CASSNDREMETQYF
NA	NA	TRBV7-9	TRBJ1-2	TGTGCCAGCAGCTTAGATCCTTATGGCTACACCTTC	CASSLDPYGYTF
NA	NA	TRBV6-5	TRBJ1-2	TGTGCCAGCAGTTACTCCGGCCTTGGCTACACCTTC	CASSYSGLGYTF
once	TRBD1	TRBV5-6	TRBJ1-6	TGTGCCAGCAGCTGGAGGGACAGGGTGAGTTCACCCCTCCACTTT	CASSWRDRVSSPLHF
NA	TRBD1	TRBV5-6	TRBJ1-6	TGTGCCAGCAGCTTTGGGGTACAGGGGGTCCACTTT	CASSFGVQGVHF
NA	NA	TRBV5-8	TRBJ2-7	TGTGCCAGCAGCTGGTACGGTAGCTCCTACGAGCAGTACTTC	CASSWYGSSYEQYF
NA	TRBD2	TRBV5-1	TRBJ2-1	TGCGCCAGCAATATCGGGGGGGCCTCCTACAATGAGCAGTTCTTC	CASNIGGASYNEQFF
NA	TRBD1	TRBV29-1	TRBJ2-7	TGCAGCGTTGGGCCGGGCGGGACAGGGGCCAACGAGCAGTACTTC	CSVGPGGTGANEQYF
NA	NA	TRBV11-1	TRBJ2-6	TGTGCCAGCAGCTTTTGGGTCTCTGGGGCCAACGTCCTGACTTTC	CASSFWVSGANVLTF
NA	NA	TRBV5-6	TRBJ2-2	TGTGCCAGCAGCTTGGTGAGCACCGGGGAGCTGTTTTTT	CASSLVSTGELFF
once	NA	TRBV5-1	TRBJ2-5	TGCGCCAGCAGCTTGGTTATTGGGGGCCGGGAGACCCAGTACTTC	CASSLVIGGRETQYF
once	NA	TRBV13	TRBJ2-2	TGTGCCAGCAGCTTAGCTACTGGTTACACCGGGGAGCTGTTTTTT	CASSLATGYTGELFF
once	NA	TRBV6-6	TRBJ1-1	TGTGCCAGCAGTTACTACGAGAACACTGAAGCTTTCTTT	CASSYYENTEAFF
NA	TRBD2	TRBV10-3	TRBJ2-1	TGTGCCATCAGCCGGACTAGCGGGGGCTACAATGAGCAGTTCTTC	CAISRTSGGYNEQFF
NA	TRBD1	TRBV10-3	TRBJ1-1	TGTGCCATCAGTCCGGGACAGAACATGAACACTGAAGCTTTCTTT	CAISPGQNMNTEAFF
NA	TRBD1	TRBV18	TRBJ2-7	TGTGCCAGCTCACCCGAGACAGGGATCGGTAACGAGCAGTACTTC	CASSPETGIGNEQYF
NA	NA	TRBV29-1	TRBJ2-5	TGCAGCGTTGTATCCGCGGGGAAAGAGACCCAGTACTTC	CSVVSAGKETQYF
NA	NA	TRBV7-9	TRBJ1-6	TGTGCCAGCAGCGAGGCACCGAGGTCACCCCTCCACTTT	CASSEAPRSPLHF
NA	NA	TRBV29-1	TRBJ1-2	TGCAGCGTTGAAGCAGGGGCAAACTATGGCTACACCTTC	CSVEAGANYGYTF
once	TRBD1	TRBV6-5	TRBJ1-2	TGTGCCAGCAGTTACTCGGGTACAGGGGCCTATGGCTACACCTTC	CASSYSGTGAYGYTF
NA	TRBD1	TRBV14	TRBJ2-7	TGTGCCAGCAGCCAATCCAGGGGGAAAGGCTACGAGCAGTACTTC	CASSQSRGKGYEQYF
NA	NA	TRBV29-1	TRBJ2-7	TGCAGCGTTGAAAGGACTGGGTTCCCCTACGAGCAGTACTTC	CSVERTGFPYEQYF